This T cell receptor beta chain was captured in a study of cytomegalovirus exposure and HLA in healthy donors. Study-wide results and caveats: The analysis excluded some indistinguishable V segments, including TRBV6-2 and TRBV6-3. In a later analysis, at a false discovery rate of 0.05, 15,000 to 20,000 TCR beta sequences matched HLA alleles. In a later analysis, across HLA loci, associated TCR counts were highest for DRB1, lowest for HLA-C.

The ends lost 0 bases at V and 7 bases at J; junction bases unmatched: 4. This CDR3 comprises 15 residues. Per germline, CDR1 SGHDT and CDR2 YYEEEE. 13 Jbeta primers and 60 Vbeta primers were used for the PCR. Authors' processing steps: Later analysis identified approximately 88 million unique TCR beta chains, about 10 million shared. Assay: immunoSEQ multiplex PCR; the TCRdb copy retains only in-frame clones and omits some. Clone size and V and J calls were adopted from that table, with D and trimming inferred from the DNA. The sample yields more than 95,000 clones, of which the top ten take up around 2.2%. As to this clone: The antigen is unknown.

The receptor was isolated from a man between 35 and 55 years old in good health and CMV-seronegative. The material sequenced was PBMCs. This chain uses TRBV5-6 with TRBJ2-1; TRBD2 aligns across 10 bases. The CDR3 sequence: CASSLGLAGANEQFF. The CDR3 nucleotides are TGTGCCAGCAGCTTGGGGCTAGCGGGAGCTAATGAGCAGTTCTTC.